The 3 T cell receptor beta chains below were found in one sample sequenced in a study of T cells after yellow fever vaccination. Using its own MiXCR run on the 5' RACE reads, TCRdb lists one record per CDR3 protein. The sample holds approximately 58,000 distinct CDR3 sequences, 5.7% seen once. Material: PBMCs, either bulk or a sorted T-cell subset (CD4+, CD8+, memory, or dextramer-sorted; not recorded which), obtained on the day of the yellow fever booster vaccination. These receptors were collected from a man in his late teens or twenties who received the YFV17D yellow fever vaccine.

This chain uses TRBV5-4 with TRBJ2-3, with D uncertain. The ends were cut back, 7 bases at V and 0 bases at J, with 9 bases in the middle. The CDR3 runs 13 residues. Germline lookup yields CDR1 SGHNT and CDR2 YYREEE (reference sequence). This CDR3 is CASHAPSTDTQYF. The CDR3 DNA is TGTGCCAGCCACGCGCCTAGCACAGATACGCAGTATTTT.

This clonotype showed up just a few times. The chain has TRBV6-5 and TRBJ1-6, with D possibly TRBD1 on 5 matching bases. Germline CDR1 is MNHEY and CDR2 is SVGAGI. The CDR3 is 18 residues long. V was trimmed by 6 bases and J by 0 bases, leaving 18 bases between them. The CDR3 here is CASSRTNWGSSYNSPLHF. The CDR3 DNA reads TGTGCCAGCAGCCGAACCAATTGGGGGAGCTCCTATAATTCACCCCTCCACTTT.

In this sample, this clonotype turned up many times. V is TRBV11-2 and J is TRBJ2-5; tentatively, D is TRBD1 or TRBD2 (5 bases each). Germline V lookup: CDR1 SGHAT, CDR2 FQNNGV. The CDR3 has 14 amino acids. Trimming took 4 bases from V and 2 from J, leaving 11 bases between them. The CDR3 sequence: CASSYLGPQETQYF. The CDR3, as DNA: TGTGCCAGCAGCTACCTGGGACCACAAGAGACCCAGTACTTC.